This TCR beta chain was found in a study of beta chain features in type 1 diabetes. This clone has just a few counts. The antigen is unknown. Of the isolated RNA, all was reverse transcribed, and so the sequenced material was expressed TCRB transcripts. Sequencing used immunoSEQ multiplex PCR; TCRdb keeps in-frame clones, though not all of them. In the table there are 600,000 to 700,000 clones, around 12% of which are singletons. Study-level points and caveats: An over-representation of cells with high TCR expression could result from cDNA sequencing. Type 1 diabetes patients showed a moderate but significant shortening of TCRB CDR3s in all four CD4+ subsets.

The TCR was taken from a man younger than 45 with type 1 diabetes. Sequenced material: naive CD4+ T cells from blood.

Here the CDR3 reads CASSLLTGVNSPLHF. The CDR3 region has the DNA TGTGCCAGCAGCTTACTGACAGGGGTCAATTCACCCCTCCACTTT. The chain has TRBV7-9 and TRBJ1-6, with 8 bases matching TRBD1. There are 15 residues in the CDR3. Germline values: CDR1 SEHNR, CDR2 FQNEAQ (reference sequence). The trim removed 2 bases at V and 7 bases at J, leaving 4 bases unmatched.